This is a list of T cell receptor beta chains from one sample in a study of control samples from healthy donors and cancer patients. Produced via immunoSEQ multiplex PCR; TCRdb's table is partial and in-frame only. This table holds around 55,000 clones, approximately 95% found once. What was sequenced was blood. These receptors all come from a young woman in good health. Each CDR3 is given with its conserved first and last residue. D genes are given only for firm matches. A clone size is listed for some rows: how often the clone was seen (once, few, many), or a class if it is expanded.

abundance	d_gene	v_gene	j_gene	CDR3aa	CDR3nt
.	TRBD1	TRBV5-6	TRBJ1-2	CASSAGTGRKGYTF	TGTGCCAGCAGCGCCGGGACAGGGAGGAAAGGCTACACCTTC
.	TRBD1	TRBV27	TRBJ1-4	CASSTTGGKGNEKLFF	TGTGCCAGCAGTACGACAGGGGGCAAGGGTAATGAAAAACTGTTTTTT
once	TRBD1	TRBV9	TRBJ2-1	CASSVVGTGTNEQFF	TGTGCCAGCAGCGTAGTAGGGACAGGGACCAATGAGCAGTTCTTC
once	.	TRBV11-2	TRBJ2-2	CASSLSGVNTGELFF	TGTGCCAGCAGCTTATCGGGGGTTAACACCGGGGAGCTGTTTTTT
once	.	TRBV28	TRBJ1-3	CASSLGPQLGGNTIYF	TGTGCCAGCAGTTTGGGGCCCCAACTAGGAGGAAACACCATATATTTT
.	.	TRBV19	TRBJ2-7	CASREGAGGLYFYEQYF	TGTGCCAGTCGCGAGGGGGCGGGGGGCCTGTATTTCTACGAGCAGTACTTC
.	.	TRBV7-2	TRBJ1-3	CASSSLGSGNTIYF	TGTGCCAGCAGCTCTTTGGGGTCTGGAAACACCATATATTTT
.	TRBD1	TRBV10-2	TRBJ2-6	CASRGTGRRSGANVLTF	TGCGCCAGCAGGGGGACAGGGAGGAGGTCTGGGGCCAACGTCCTGACTTTC
.	TRBD2	TRBV5-1	TRBJ2-5	CASRPLSGGLETQYF	TGCGCCAGCCGCCCCCTTAGCGGGGGCTTGGAGACCCAGTACTTC
.	.	TRBV6-5	TRBJ2-7	CASSFSLGTEYEQYF	TGTGCCAGCAGTTTCTCCCTTGGGACGGAGTACGAGCAGTACTTC
.	TRBD1	TRBV27	TRBJ1-1	CASRRYRGNTEAFF	TGTGCCAGCAGACGGTACAGGGGGAACACTGAAGCTTTCTTT
once	.	TRBV11-2	TRBJ1-1	CASSFLNTEAFF	TGTGCCAGCAGCTTTCTAAACACTGAAGCTTTCTTT
.	.	TRBV7-9	TRBJ2-4	CASSLGGVLAKNIQYF	TGTGCCAGCAGCTTAGGTGGAGTCCTAGCCAAAAACATTCAGTACTTC
.	TRBD1	TRBV11-2	TRBJ1-2	CASSPQLLTGRYGYTF	TGTGCCAGCAGCCCCCAACTTTTGACAGGGAGGTATGGCTACACCTTC
.	TRBD2	TRBV5-8	TRBJ2-2	CASSVGLAVNTGELFF	TGTGCCAGCAGCGTGGGACTAGCGGTGAACACCGGGGAGCTGTTTTTT
.	.	TRBV9	TRBJ1-1	CASSVASEGTEAFF	TGTGCCAGCAGCGTAGCTTCTGAAGGGACTGAAGCTTTCTTT
.	.	TRBV28	TRBJ1-6	CASSLLVAVHNSPLHF	TGTGCCAGCAGTTTACTCGTTGCAGTGCACAATTCACCCCTCCACTTT
.	TRBD1	TRBV5-1	TRBJ1-1	CASSPQTGGNTEAFF	TGCGCCAGCAGCCCCCAGACAGGGGGGAACACTGAAGCTTTCTTT
.	TRBD1	TRBV19	TRBJ1-1	CASSIAGTGGQEAFF	TGTGCCAGTAGTATAGCCGGGACAGGGGGACAAGAAGCTTTCTTT
.	TRBD1	TRBV12-5	TRBJ1-5	CASGSGQGSSNQPQHF	TGTGCTAGTGGTTCTGGACAGGGGAGTAGCAATCAGCCCCAGCATTTT
once	.	TRBV3-1/TRBV3-2	TRBJ1-2	CASSPSTGRYGYTF	TGTGCCAGCAGCCCTTCTACAGGGCGCTATGGCTACACCTTC
.	.	TRBV18	TRBJ1-5	CASSPPPKGGINQPQHF	TGTGCCAGCTCACCCCCCCCAAAAGGGGGAATCAATCAGCCCCAGCATTTT
.	.	TRBV27	TRBJ1-1	CASIAQGTGEAFF	TGTGCCAGCATTGCCCAGGGGACTGGTGAAGCTTTCTTT
.	TRBD2	TRBV7-8	TRBJ2-1	CASSLEGSGVHNEQFF	TGTGCCAGCAGCTTAGAAGGTAGCGGGGTCCACAATGAGCAGTTCTTC
.	.	TRBV24-1	TRBJ2-2	CATSAPTTGTGELFF	TGTGCCACCAGTGCCCCTACGACAGGAACCGGGGAGCTGTTTTTT
.	.	TRBV12-3/TRBV12-4	TRBJ1-1	CASSYGYTEAFF	TGTGCCAGCAGTTATGGCTATACTGAAGCTTTCTTT
.	.	TRBV10-3	TRBJ1-2	CAIRMQGAEANYGYTF	TGTGCCATCAGGATGCAGGGAGCTGAAGCTAACTATGGCTACACCTTC
.	.	TRBV10-3	TRBJ1-6	CAITGDPNSPLHF	TGTGCCATCACGGGGGACCCTAATTCACCCCTCCACTTT
.	.	TRBV18	TRBJ1-3	CASSHLDSSRSGNTIYF	TGTGCCAGCTCACACTTAGACAGCTCGCGCTCTGGAAACACCATATATTTT
.	TRBD1	TRBV5-1	TRBJ1-2	CASSIRDRGYGYTF	TGCGCCAGCAGCATCCGGGACAGAGGATATGGCTACACCTTC
once	.	TRBV6-5	TRBJ2-7	CASGLTETYEQYF	TGTGCCAGCGGGTTGACGGAGACCTACGAGCAGTACTTC
.	.	TRBV7-2	TRBJ2-2	CASSLGHNTGELFF	TGTGCCAGCAGCTTAGGGCATAACACCGGGGAGCTGTTTTTT
.	.	TRBV13	TRBJ2-4	CASSLFARYDKNIQYF	TGTGCCAGCAGCTTATTTGCCCGATACGACAAAAACATTCAGTACTTC
.	.	TRBV11-3	TRBJ2-7	CASSIGISGEQYF	TGTGCCAGCAGCATCGGGATCAGCGGCGAGCAGTACTTC
.	.	TRBV7-9	TRBJ1-6	CASSFFFSPLHF	TGTGCCAGCAGCTTCTTCTTTTCACCCCTCCACTTT
.	TRBD1	TRBV30	TRBJ2-7	CAWSVARGPQGEQYF	TGTGCCTGGAGTGTGGCCAGGGGGCCCCAGGGGGAGCAGTACTTC
.	TRBD1	TRBV14	TRBJ1-3	CASSPTGDSGNTIYF	TGTGCCAGCAGCCCGACAGGGGACTCTGGAAACACCATATATTTT
.	TRBD1	TRBV5-1	TRBJ2-6	CASSSQGDRAGANVLTF	TGCGCCAGCAGCTCACAAGGGGACAGGGCTGGGGCCAACGTCCTGACTTTC
.	.	TRBV9	TRBJ1-2	CASTPASPAYGYTF	TGTGCCAGCACTCCAGCCAGTCCAGCCTATGGCTACACCTTC
.	.	TRBV7-2	TRBJ1-2	CASSLVEGGDGYTF	TGTGCCAGCAGCCTGGTTGAGGGGGGCGATGGCTACACCTTC
.	TRBD1	TRBV7-8	TRBJ1-4	CASSSGQRATNEKLFF	TGTGCCAGCAGCTCGGGACAGCGAGCAACTAATGAAAAACTGTTTTTT
.	.	TRBV18	TRBJ1-4	CASSPIPVQGTNEKLFF	TGTGCCAGCTCACCCATTCCGGTTCAGGGTACTAATGAAAAACTGTTTTTT
.	.	TRBV5-8	TRBJ1-4	CASSLTGTATNEKLFF	TGTGCCAGCAGCTTGACAGGGACCGCAACTAATGAAAAACTGTTTTTT
.	.	TRBV5-1	TRBJ1-4	CASSIGDKNEKLFF	TGCGCCAGCAGCATTGGCGACAAGAATGAAAAACTGTTTTTT
.	TRBD1	TRBV28	TRBJ1-5	CASSLNRGPRRNQPQHF	TGTGCCAGCAGTCTTAACAGGGGCCCTAGACGCAATCAGCCCCAGCATTTT
.	.	TRBV5-1	TRBJ2-7	CASSLGWGETAYEQYF	TGCGCCAGCAGCCTGGGGTGGGGGGAAACAGCCTACGAGCAGTACTTC
.	.	TRBV10-1	TRBJ2-1	CASSAGGNNEQFF	TGCGCCAGCAGTGCAGGTGGAAACAATGAGCAGTTCTTC
.	.	TRBV27	TRBJ1-5	CASSLWGGEPQHF	TGTGCCAGCAGTTTATGGGGGGGGGAGCCCCAGCATTTT
.	.	TRBV2	TRBJ2-2	CASTPLNTGELFF	TGTGCCAGTACCCCCCTCAACACCGGGGAGCTGTTTTTT
.	.	TRBV2	TRBJ1-2	CASSDSGLANYGYTF	TGTGCCAGCAGTGACTCGGGCCTAGCTAACTATGGCTACACCTTC
.	.	TRBV2	TRBJ1-1	CASSEFWAAPEAFF	TGTGCCAGCAGTGAATTTTGGGCAGCTCCTGAAGCTTTCTTT
.	.	TRBV2	TRBJ1-1	CASSGAMNTEAFF	TGTGCCAGCAGTGGCGCGATGAACACTGAAGCTTTCTTT
.	.	TRBV14	TRBJ1-1	CASSPHRGTEAFF	TGTGCCAGCAGCCCTCATCGCGGCACTGAAGCTTTCTTT
.	TRBD1	TRBV10-2	TRBJ1-1	CASRDRVLEAFF	TGCGCCAGCAGAGACAGGGTGCTGGAAGCTTTCTTT